The 15 T cell receptor beta chains given below trace back to one sample, sequenced in a study of blood T cell repertoires in COVID-19. This table comes from immunoSEQ multiplex PCR, and its TCRdb copy is limited to in-frame clones, with some not included. The sample contains 250,000 to 350,000 clones, 75% to 90% of which appear only once. The sequenced material came from peripheral blood. These receptors were obtained from a woman between 45 and 60 years old who had recovered from COVID-19.

In its sample, this clone was seen a few times. The J gene is TRBJ2-2, the V gene TRBV4-3; 7 nucleotides line up with TRBD2. Trimming removed 0 bases from V and 3 bases from J; junction bases left unmatched: 7. Germline V gene lookup returns CDR1 LGHNA and CDR2 YSLEER. This CDR3 comprises 17 residues. The DNA for the CDR3 is TGCGCCAGCAGCCAAGAGCTTGCGGGAGCTTACACCGGGGAGCTGTTTTTT. Translation: CASSQELAGAYTGELFF.

CDR3 DNA: TGTGCCAGCAGCTTGGACTTCGGGTTAAACAATGAGCAGTTCTTC. The encoded protein is CASSLDFGLNNEQFF. This chain connects TRBV5-4 to TRBJ2-1; unclear D gene. Germline CDR1 and CDR2: SGHNT and YYREEE (reference sequence). Trimming cost V 0 bases and J 5 bases, with 12 bases left between them. The CDR3 length is 15 residues.

This clone was picked up one time. The chain employs TRBV6-5 and TRBJ1-6; 9 bases match TRBD1. CDR1 MNHEY and CDR2 SVGAGI come from the germline V gene. Losses at the gene ends were 9 bases for V and 9 bases for J; bases not matched to a gene: 9. The CDR3 length is 14 residues. CDR3 region: CASRGTGSRSPLHF. CDR3 nucleotides: TGTGCCAGTCGTGGGACAGGGTCGCGTTCACCCCTCCACTTT.

Worth noting for this clone: This likely came from a read error, as a far larger clone is one base away. The chain uses TRBV7-6 and TRBJ1-6; unclear D gene. In germline, CDR1 is SGHVS, CDR2 FNYEAQ. This CDR3 is built from 15 residues. V shed 3 bases and J shed 0 bases, with 6 bases lying between them. CDR3 sequence reads: CASSLGSSYNSPLHF. CDR3 in DNA: TGTGCCAGCAGCTTGGGCAGCTCCTATAATTCACCCCTCCACTTT.

This chain joins TRBV9 and TRBJ2-5; 9 nucleotides match TRBD2. CDR1 and CDR2 from the germline V gene are SGDLS and YYNGEE. J gave up 4 bases and V 0 bases, and 7 bases lay outside the gene matches. The CDR3 is 16 residues long. As DNA, the CDR3 is TGTGCCAGCAGCGTAGCTGCGGGAGGGCCGACAGAGACCCAGTACTTC. Amino acid sequence: CASSVAAGGPTETQYF.

The genes are TRBV6-6 and TRBJ1-2, with 7 bases matching TRBD1. Trimming took 6 bases from V and 1 from J; bases not matched to a gene: 5. The CDR3 is made up of 14 amino acids. Germline CDR1 is MNHNY and CDR2 is SVGAGI (reference sequence). The CDR3 sequence is CASRATGINYGYTF. For the CDR3, the DNA is TGTGCCAGCAGAGCGACAGGGATTAACTATGGCTACACCTTC.

The chain has TRBV19 and TRBJ2-3; 12 nucleotides align to TRBD2. Germline V gene data show CDR1 as LNHDA and CDR2 as SQIVND (reference sequence). This CDR3 contains 20 residues. Trimming cost V 9 bases and J 2 bases; bases outside gene matches: 21. The CDR3 DNA reads as TGTGCCAGCGCGGTAGGGACTAGCGGGCACCAGGATCTTTACACAGATACGCAGTATTTT. This codes for CASAVGTSGHQDLYTDTQYF.

The chain combines TRBV9 with TRBJ2-2; D remains ambiguous. In germline, CDR1 is SGDLS, CDR2 YYNGEE. V was pared by 0 bases and J by 4 bases, with 10 bases between. The CDR3 covers 15 residues. Here the CDR3 reads CASSVVQTFTGELFF. CDR3 nucleotides: TGTGCCAGCAGCGTAGTACAGACATTCACCGGGGAGCTGTTTTTT.

The CDR3 region has the DNA TGTGCCAGTAGTATATCAGTGGATTCACCCCTCCACTTT. Translated: CASSISVDSPLHF. V and J are TRBV19 and TRBJ1-6; D remains ambiguous. The CDR3 is made up of 13 amino acids. Between the trimmed V and J ends, which lost 2 bases and 8 bases, there was a span of 7 bases. Germline-derived CDR1 and CDR2 are LNHDA and SQIVND (reference sequence).

This rearrangement joins TRBV5-5 to TRBJ1-2; D is unresolved. Trimming removed 1 base from V and 4 bases from J, with 8 bases in between. The CDR3 totals 13 residues. Germline V gene lookup returns CDR1 SGHKS and CDR2 YYEKEE (reference sequence). CDR3 bases: TGTGCCAGCAGCTTGTCGTCCGTCTATGGCTACACCTTC. It specifies CASSLSSVYGYTF.

This clone has a single count. The chain has TRBV3-1 (or the pseudogene TRBV3-2) and TRBJ2-7; 10 bases map to TRBD2. Germline CDR1 reads LGHDT; CDR2 reads YNNKEL (reference sequence). This CDR3 has 15 amino acids. Germline trimming cut 4 bases from V and 0 bases from J; bases unmatched to any gene: 3. The DNA for the CDR3 is TGTGCCAGCAGCCCTAGCGGGGGTCTCTCCTACGAGCAGTACTTC. It translates to CASSPSGGLSYEQYF.

This chain uses TRBV7-9 with TRBJ2-1, with TRBD1 identical over 7 bases. Per the germline V gene, CDR1 is SEHNR and CDR2 is FQNEAQ (reference sequence). V was pared by 0 bases and J by 13 bases, with 9 bases of the junction left unmatched. CDR3 size: 14 residues. The CDR3 loop reads CASSLAVRGWSQFF. The DNA of the CDR3 is TGTGCCAGCAGCTTAGCGGTCAGGGGGTGGTCCCAGTTCTTC.

CDR3 sequence reads: CASSLEVASNEQYF. The CDR3 bases are TGTGCCAGCAGCTTGGAAGTTGCTAGCAACGAGCAGTACTTC. The chain employs TRBV5-4 and TRBJ2-7, with D perhaps matching TRBD2 (5 bases). V was shortened by 0 bases and J by 5 bases, with 12 bases between the two germline ends. The CDR3 is 14 amino acids. Per germline, CDR1 SGHNT and CDR2 YYREEE (reference sequence).

This clone was detected a few times. The J gene is TRBJ1-1, the V gene TRBV30, with D perhaps TRBD1 (6 bases). The germline V and J ends were trimmed by 2 bases and 5 bases, with 18 bases remaining between them. There are 15 residues in the CDR3. Germline V gene data show CDR1 as GTSNPN and CDR2 as SVGIG (reference sequence). In nucleotides, the CDR3 is TGTGCCTGGAGTCCCCTCTCGACAGGATGGACTGAAGCTTTCTTT. This translates into CAWSPLSTGWTEAFF.

The chain carries TRBV7-2 and TRBJ1-2, with D perhaps matching TRBD1 (6 bases). V gave up 5 bases and J gave up 3 bases, with 7 bases separating them. Germline V lookup: CDR1 SGHTA, CDR2 FQGNSA. This CDR3 is built from 12 residues. The CDR3 loop reads CASSTGHYGYTF. CDR3 sequence (DNA): TGTGCCAGCAGCACAGGGCACTATGGCTACACCTTC.